This passage covers 13 T cell receptor beta chains from one sample sequenced in a study of cytomegalovirus exposure and HLA in healthy donors. PCR employed 60 Vbeta and 13 Jbeta primers. The protocol was immunoSEQ multiplex PCR, while the TCRdb copy is restricted to in-frame clones and leaves out a portion. The sample includes 250,000 or so clones, approximately 80% of them seen just once. Sequenced material: PBMCs. The origin of the receptors is a woman in her sixties in good health and CMV-seropositive.

The chain couples TRBV27 to TRBJ2-3; TRBD2 aligns across 8 bases. Germline-derived CDR1 and CDR2 are MNHEY and SMNVEV (reference sequence). CDR3 length: 17 residues. V trimming: 0 bases; J trimming: 1 base; junction bases outside the gene matches: 6. The chain's CDR3 is CASSLSPGLAGTDTQYF. For the CDR3, the DNA is TGTGCCAGCAGTTTATCCCCCGGACTAGCCGGCACAGATACGCAGTATTTT.

The V and J genes are TRBV7-9 and TRBJ1-1, with a tentative D call TRBD1 (5 bases). Between the trimmed V and J ends, which lost 3 bases and 0 bases, there was a span of 8 bases. The germline gives CDR1 SEHNR, CDR2 FQNEAQ (reference sequence). This CDR3 contains 14 residues. The CDR3 protein is CASSFGGLNTEAFF. CDR3 DNA sequence: TGTGCCAGCAGCTTCGGGGGTCTGAACACTGAAGCTTTCTTT. The whole variable domain, filled in from reference TRBV7-9 and TRBJ1-1, reads DTGVSQNPRHKITKRGQNVTFRCDPISEHNRLYWYRQTLGQGPEFLTYFQNEAQLEKSRLLSDRFSAERPKGSFSTLEIQRTEQGDSAMYLCASSFGGLNTEAFFGQGTRLTVV.

The rearrangement uses TRBV4-2 and TRBJ2-1; 10 bases map to TRBD2. The V gene's germline CDR1 is LGHNA and CDR2 YNFKEQ. This CDR3 spans 15 amino acids. Trimming removed 6 bases from V and 6 bases from J; junction bases left unmatched: 8. CDR3 amino acids: CASSEPGLATNEQFF. DNA for the CDR3: TGTGCCAGCAGTGAGCCGGGACTAGCGACCAATGAGCAGTTCTTC.

This chain joins TRBV7-9 and TRBJ1-4; 9 bases agree with TRBD1. V shed 2 bases and J 7 bases; nucleotides not matched to a gene: 5. CDR3 length: 15 amino acids. The germline V gene encodes CDR1 SEHNR and CDR2 FQNEAQ (reference sequence). In DNA form, the CDR3 reads TGTGCCAGCAGCTTAACACAGGGGGCGAGTGAAAAACTGTTTTTT. It encodes CASSLTQGASEKLFF.

As regards this clone: The junction differs from germline at one of its ends, possibly a read error. This sequence joins TRBV7-9 and TRBJ1-5; D gene unclear. This CDR3 has 15 amino acids. Germline V gene lookup returns CDR1 SEHNR and CDR2 FQNEAQ (reference sequence). CDR3 DNA sequence: TGTTCCAGCAGCTCGTTGGGAGGCCCAAATCAGCCCCAGCATTTT. This encodes CSSSSLGGPNQPQHF.

This clone occurred a few times. The CDR3 reads CASSLTSGNNEQFF. Here the CDR3 DNA reads TGCGCCAGCAGCCTGACTAGCGGAAACAATGAGCAGTTCTTC. V gene TRBV5-1 combines with J gene TRBJ2-1; TRBD2 agrees at 9 bases. CDR3 length: 14 residues. Unmatched junction bases numbered 4, after V lost 4 bases and J lost 5 bases. The germline V gene has CDR1 SGHRS and CDR2 YFSETQ.

The V and J genes are TRBV30 and TRBJ2-5; 8 bases align to TRBD2. In germline, CDR1 is GTSNPN, CDR2 SVGIG (reference sequence). The trim removed 3 bases at V and 11 bases at J, leaving 14 bases unmatched. The CDR3 runs to 14 residues. The CDR3 sequence: CAWRLVAGNGEQYF. The CDR3 DNA reads as TGTGCCTGGAGGTTAGTAGCGGGAAATGGTGAGCAGTACTTC.

This clone has just one count. The J gene is TRBJ2-1, the V gene TRBV18; D call uncertain. Germline V lookup: CDR1 KGHSH, CDR2 LQKENI. CDR3 length equals 15 residues. V lost 1 base and J 6 bases, leaving 13 bases between the germline ends. The CDR3 reads CASSPLRRSGNEQFF. For the CDR3, the DNA is TGTGCCAGCTCACCACTACGAAGGTCGGGCAATGAGCAGTTCTTC.

This clone was detected only a few times. The chain employs TRBV2 and TRBJ2-2, with 7 bases fitting TRBD1. Germline V gene data show CDR1 as SNHLY and CDR2 as FYNNEI. V shed 7 bases and J 5 bases; nucleotides not matched to a gene: 7. The CDR3 is 14 amino acids. DNA for the CDR3: TGTGCCAGCACAAACAGGGGAGTGACCGGGGAGCTGTTTTTT. Its protein product is CASTNRGVTGELFF.

The rearrangement links TRBV27 to TRBJ1-5; 7 nucleotides align to TRBD1. Germline values: CDR1 MNHEY, CDR2 SMNVEV (reference sequence). With V trimmed by 3 bases and J by 2 bases, 7 bases remained unmatched. This CDR3 spans 16 amino acids. The CDR3 DNA is TGTGCCAGCAGTTTGCAGGGGGGTAGAGGCAATCAGCCCCAGCATTTT. It codes for CASSLQGGRGNQPQHF.

J is TRBJ2-7 and V is TRBV7-3; maybe TRBD2 (6 bases). Looked up from germline, CDR1 is SGHTA and CDR2 is FQGTGA. There are 13 residues in the CDR3. The germline V and J ends were trimmed by 6 bases and 6 bases, with 15 bases remaining between them. The CDR3 region has the DNA TGTGCCAGCAGAAGGGACTCCTTAGGCGAGCAGTACTTC. This translates into CASRRDSLGEQYF.

This chain connects TRBV11-1 to TRBJ2-7; the D gene is possibly TRBD1 (5 bases). The CDR3 extends over 16 amino acids. V was trimmed by 5 bases and J by 2 bases, leaving 19 bases between them. Germline CDR1 and CDR2: SGHAT and FQDESV (reference sequence). The CDR3 bases are TGTGCCAGCAGCCCCGACATAGAAGGGGCCACCTACGAGCAGTACTTC. As protein: CASSPDIEGATYEQYF.

The chain couples TRBV7-6 to TRBJ1-5; D uncertain. V shed 3 bases and J shed 13 bases, with 16 bases lying between them. CDR1 is SGHVS and CDR2 is FNYEAQ in the germline V gene. The CDR3 contains 13 residues. The CDR3 region is CASSFGIGLKQHF. The CDR3 DNA sequence: TGTGCCAGCAGCTTCGGGATTGGTCTAAAACAGCATTTT.